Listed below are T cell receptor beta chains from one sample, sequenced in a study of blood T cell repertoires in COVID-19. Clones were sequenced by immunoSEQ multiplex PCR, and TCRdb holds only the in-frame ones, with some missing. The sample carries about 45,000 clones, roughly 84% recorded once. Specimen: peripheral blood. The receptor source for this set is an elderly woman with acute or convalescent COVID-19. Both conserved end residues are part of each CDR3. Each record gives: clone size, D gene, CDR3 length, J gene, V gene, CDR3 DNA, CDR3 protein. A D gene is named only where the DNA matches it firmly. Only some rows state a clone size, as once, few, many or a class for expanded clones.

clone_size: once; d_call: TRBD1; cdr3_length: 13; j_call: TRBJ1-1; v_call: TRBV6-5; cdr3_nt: TGTGCCAGCAGTTCTCGACAGGGAGCTGAAGCTTTCTTT; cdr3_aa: CASSSRQGAEAFF
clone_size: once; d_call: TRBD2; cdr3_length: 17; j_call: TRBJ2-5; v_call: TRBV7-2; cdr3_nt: TGTGCCAGCAGCTCGTGGACTAGCGGGAGGGCCGGGGAGACCCAGTACTTC; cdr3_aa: CASSSWTSGRAGETQYF
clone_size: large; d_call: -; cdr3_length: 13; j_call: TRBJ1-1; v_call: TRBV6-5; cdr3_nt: TGTGCCAGCAGGCCGACAGAAAACACTGAAGCTTTCTTT; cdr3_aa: CASRPTENTEAFF
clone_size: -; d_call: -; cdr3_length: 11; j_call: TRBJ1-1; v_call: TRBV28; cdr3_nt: TGTGCCGGAGAAATAAATGGTGAAGCTTTCTTT; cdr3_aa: CAGEINGEAFF
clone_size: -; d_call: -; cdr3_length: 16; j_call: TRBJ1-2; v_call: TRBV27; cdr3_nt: TGTGCCAGCAGTCCCCCCCCCTGGGGGCACCTCTATGGCTACACCTTC; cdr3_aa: CASSPPPWGHLYGYTF
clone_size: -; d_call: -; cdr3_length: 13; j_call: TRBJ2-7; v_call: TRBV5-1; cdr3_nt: TGCGCCAGCAGCTTTACTAAAGACTACGAGCAGTACTTC; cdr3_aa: CASSFTKDYEQYF
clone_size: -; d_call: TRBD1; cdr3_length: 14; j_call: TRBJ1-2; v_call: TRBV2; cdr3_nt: TGTGCCAGCAGGAGGACAGGGGCGGGCTATGGCTACACCTTC; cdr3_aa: CASRRTGAGYGYTF
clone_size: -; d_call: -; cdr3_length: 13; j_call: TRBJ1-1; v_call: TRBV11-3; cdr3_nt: TGTGCCAGCAGCCCGACACCCAACACTGAAGCTTTCTTT; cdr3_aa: CASSPTPNTEAFF
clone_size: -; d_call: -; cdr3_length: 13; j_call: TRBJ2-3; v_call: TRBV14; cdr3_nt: TGTGCCAGCATCTCGGAGGCCACAGATACGCAGTATTTT; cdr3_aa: CASISEATDTQYF
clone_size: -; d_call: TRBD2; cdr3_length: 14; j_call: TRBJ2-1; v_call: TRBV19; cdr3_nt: TGTGCCAGTAGTATTGGCGGGAGTTACAATGAGCAGTTCTTC; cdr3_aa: CASSIGGSYNEQFF
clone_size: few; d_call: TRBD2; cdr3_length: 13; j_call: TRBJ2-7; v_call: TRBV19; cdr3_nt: TGTGCCAGTAGTACGACTAGCGGTTACGAGCAGTACTTC; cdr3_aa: CASSTTSGYEQYF
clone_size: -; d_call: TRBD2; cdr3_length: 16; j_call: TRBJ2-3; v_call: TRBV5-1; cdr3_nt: TGCGCCAGCAGCCCCGGGACTAGCGGACTCACAGATACGCAGTATTTT; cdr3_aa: CASSPGTSGLTDTQYF
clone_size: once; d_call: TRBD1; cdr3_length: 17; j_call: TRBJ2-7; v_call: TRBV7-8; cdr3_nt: TGTGCCAGCAGCCCACCCGGAACGATACAGGGGTTCGGCGAGCAGTACTTC; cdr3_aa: CASSPPGTIQGFGEQYF
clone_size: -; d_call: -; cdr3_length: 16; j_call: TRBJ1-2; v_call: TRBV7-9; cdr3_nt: TGTGCCAGCAGCCGCGCCGGGAGAGGGATTGGCTATGGCTACACCTTC; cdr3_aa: CASSRAGRGIGYGYTF
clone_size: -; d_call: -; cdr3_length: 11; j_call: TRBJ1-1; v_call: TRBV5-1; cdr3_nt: TGCGCCAGCAGCTTGGAGAGTGAAGCTTTCTTT; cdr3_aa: CASSLESEAFF
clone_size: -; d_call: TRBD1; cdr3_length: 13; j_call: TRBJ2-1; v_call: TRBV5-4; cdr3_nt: TGTGCCAGCAGCTTGGGCCGGGACAGTGAGCAGTTCTTC; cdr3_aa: CASSLGRDSEQFF
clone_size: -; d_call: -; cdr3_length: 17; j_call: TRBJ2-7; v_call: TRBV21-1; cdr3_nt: TGTGCCAGCAGCAAAGATCGACAGTCACCCCTACAGTACGAGCAGTACTTC; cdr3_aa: CASSKDRQSPLQYEQYF
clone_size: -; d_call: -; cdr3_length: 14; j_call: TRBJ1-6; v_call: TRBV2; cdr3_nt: TGTGCCAGCAGCCCTAGGACAACTAATTCACCCCTCCACTTT; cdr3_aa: CASSPRTTNSPLHF
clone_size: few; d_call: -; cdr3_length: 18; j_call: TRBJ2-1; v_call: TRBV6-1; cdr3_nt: TGTGCCAGCAGTGAAGCTTTGCCATCAGGGTTCGTTTACAATGAGCAGTTCTTC; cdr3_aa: CASSEALPSGFVYNEQFF
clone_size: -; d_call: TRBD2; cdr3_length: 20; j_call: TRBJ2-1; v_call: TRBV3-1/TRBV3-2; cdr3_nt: TGTGCCAGCAGCCAAGACGCCGTCCGGGAGGCGAGCGTTTATCAATATGAGCAGTTCTTC; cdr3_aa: CASSQDAVREASVYQYEQFF
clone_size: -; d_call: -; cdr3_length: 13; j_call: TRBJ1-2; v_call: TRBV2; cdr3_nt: TGTGCCAGCAGTGAACGGGAGGGCTATGGCTACACCTTC; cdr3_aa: CASSEREGYGYTF
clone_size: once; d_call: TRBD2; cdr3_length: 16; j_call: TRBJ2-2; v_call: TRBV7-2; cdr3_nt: TGTGCCAGCAGCTTACTTAGCGGGACCTACACCGGGGAGCTGTTTTTT; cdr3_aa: CASSLLSGTYTGELFF
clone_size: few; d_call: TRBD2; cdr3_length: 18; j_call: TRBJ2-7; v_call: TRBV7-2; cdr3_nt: TGTGCCAGCAGCCTCCCCCGGGGGGGCACTAGCGGAGCCTACGAGCAGTACTTC; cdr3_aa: CASSLPRGGTSGAYEQYF
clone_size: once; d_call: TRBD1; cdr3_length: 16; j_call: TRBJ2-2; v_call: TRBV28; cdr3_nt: TGTGCCAGCAGTTTGGGACAGGGGGCTTGGACCGGGGAGCTGTTTTTT; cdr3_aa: CASSLGQGAWTGELFF
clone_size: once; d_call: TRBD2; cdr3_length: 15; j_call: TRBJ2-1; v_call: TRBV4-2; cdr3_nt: TGTGCCAGCAGCCAAGATTGGCTAGCGGACAATGAGCAGTTCTTC; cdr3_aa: CASSQDWLADNEQFF
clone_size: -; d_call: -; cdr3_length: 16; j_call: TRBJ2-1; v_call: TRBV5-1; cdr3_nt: TGCGCCAGCAGCTTGGGGGCGGGGGTAACAGGGTCTGAGCAGTTCTTC; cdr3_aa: CASSLGAGVTGSEQFF
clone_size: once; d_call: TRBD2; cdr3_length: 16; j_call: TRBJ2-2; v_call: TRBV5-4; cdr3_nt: TGTGCCAGCAGCCTAGGGACTAGCGGGAGTTCCGGGGAGCTGTTTTTT; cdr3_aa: CASSLGTSGSSGELFF
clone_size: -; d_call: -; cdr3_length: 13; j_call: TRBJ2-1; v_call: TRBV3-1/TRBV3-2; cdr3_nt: TGTGCCAGCAGCGGAGGGGTGAGGCTTGAGCAGTTCTTC; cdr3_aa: CASSGGVRLEQFF
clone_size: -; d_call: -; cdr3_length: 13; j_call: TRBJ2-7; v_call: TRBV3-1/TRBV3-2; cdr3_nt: TGTGCCAGTTCCAAACGACTGGAAAACGAGCAGTACTTC; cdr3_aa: CASSKRLENEQYF
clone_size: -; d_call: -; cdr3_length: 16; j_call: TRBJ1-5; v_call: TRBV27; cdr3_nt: TGTGCCAGCAGTTCTTATGCCCGGGTCACCAATCAGCCCCAGCATTTT; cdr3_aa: CASSSYARVTNQPQHF
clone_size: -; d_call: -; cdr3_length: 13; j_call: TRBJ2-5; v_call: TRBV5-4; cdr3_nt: TGTGCCAGCAGCACGGGGAATTCGGAGACCCAGTACTTC; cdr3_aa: CASSTGNSETQYF